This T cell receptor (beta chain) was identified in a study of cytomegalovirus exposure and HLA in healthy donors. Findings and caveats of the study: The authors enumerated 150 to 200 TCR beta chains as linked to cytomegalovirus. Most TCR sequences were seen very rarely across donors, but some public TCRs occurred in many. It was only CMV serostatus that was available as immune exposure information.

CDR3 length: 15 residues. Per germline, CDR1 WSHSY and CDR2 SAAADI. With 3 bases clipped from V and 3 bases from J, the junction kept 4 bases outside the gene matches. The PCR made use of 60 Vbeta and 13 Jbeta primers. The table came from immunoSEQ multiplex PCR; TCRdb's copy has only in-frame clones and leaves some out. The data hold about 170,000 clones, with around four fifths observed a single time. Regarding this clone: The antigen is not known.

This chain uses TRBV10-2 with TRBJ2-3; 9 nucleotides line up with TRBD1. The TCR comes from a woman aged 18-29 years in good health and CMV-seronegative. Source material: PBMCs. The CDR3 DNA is TGCGCCAGCAGTGATCGGGACAGGGTAACAGATACGCAGTATTTT. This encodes CASSDRDRVTDTQYF.